The 21 T cell receptor beta chains reported below all come from one sample, sequenced in a study of T cell changes during pregnancy in multiple sclerosis. The method was immunoSEQ multiplex PCR; TCRdb's version includes in-frame clones alone and lacks a portion of them. The profile shows over 45,000 clones, almost 90% of them singletons. Sequencing was performed on peripheral blood, taken in the first trimester of pregnancy. The receptors come from a female donor in good health, enrolled as a control in a pregnancy study.

The J gene is TRBJ2-3, the V gene TRBV14; TRBD2 might be the D (5 bases). CDR3 size: 12 residues. V lost 4 bases and J 5 bases, leaving 7 bases between the germline ends. Germline lookup yields CDR1 SGHDN and CDR2 FVKESK. The CDR3 loop reads CASSPRVDTQYF. The CDR3 nucleotides read TGTGCCAGCAGCCCGAGGGTAGATACGCAGTATTTT. The full variable domain, with the rest looked up from reference TRBV14 and TRBJ2-3, is EAGVTQFPSHSVIEKGQTVTLRCDPISGHDNLYWYRRVMGKEIKFLLHFVKESKQDESGMPNNRFLAERTGGTYSTLKVQPAELEDSGVYFCASSPRVDTQYFGPGTRLTVL.

The chain recombines TRBV5-6 with TRBJ1-3; 8 nucleotides agree with TRBD1. V lost 4 bases, J lost 4 bases, and 7 bases stayed unmatched. CDR3 length: 15 amino acids. Germline lookup yields CDR1 SGHDT and CDR2 YYEEEE. In DNA, the CDR3 is TGTGCCAGCAGCCTGGACAGGGAACCGGGAAACACCATATATTTT. This codes for CASSLDREPGNTIYF.

The V call is TRBV30, the J call TRBJ2-7, with 11 bases lining up with TRBD2. The CDR3 contains 14 residues. Trimming took 2 bases from V and 4 from J; bases not matched to a gene: 4. The germline V gene encodes CDR1 GTSNPN and CDR2 SVGIG (reference sequence). The CDR3 sequence is CAWSIAGGPYEQYF. Written as DNA, the CDR3 is TGTGCCTGGAGTATAGCGGGAGGGCCGTACGAGCAGTACTTC.

V usage is TRBV5-5 and J usage is TRBJ1-1, with TRBD1 identical over 7 bases. In germline, CDR1 is SGHKS, CDR2 YYEKEE (reference sequence). CDR3 size: 14 residues. Germline trimming cut 4 bases from V and 1 base from J; bases unmatched to any gene: 4. As DNA, the CDR3 is TGTGCCAGCAGCACCGGGACAGCGAACACTGAAGCTTTCTTT. Its protein is CASSTGTANTEAFF.

This clone turned up a few times. The rearrangement joins TRBV7-2 to TRBJ1-1, with unresolved D. In germline, CDR1 is SGHTA, CDR2 FQGNSA. The length of the CDR3 is 14 residues. V lost 7 bases and J lost 3, with 15 bases in between. The DNA of the CDR3 is TGTGCCAGCACCCGCTACCCGGTCGACACTGAAGCTTTCTTT. Protein sequence: CASTRYPVDTEAFF.

The chain has TRBV10-1 and TRBJ2-7; D is unclear. Germline-derived CDR1 and CDR2 are WNHNN and SYGVQD (reference sequence). V lost 6 bases, J lost 4 bases, and 40 bases lay in between. The length of the CDR3 is 22 residues. CDR3 nucleotides: TGCGCCAGCAGGCCGTGGTGGGTTAAGTTGATCATAGCATCCAAGTCCTTATACGAGCAGTACTTC. It codes for CASRPWWVKLIIASKSLYEQYF.

V and J are TRBV10-3 and TRBJ1-5, with a weak D call TRBD1 (6 bases). V gave up 10 bases and J gave up 3 bases, with 22 bases separating them. The CDR3 sequence is 16 residues long. In germline, CDR1 is ENHRY, CDR2 SYGVKD. The CDR3 DNA follows: TGTGCCACTAACACAGGGAGCTATAGGGACAATCAGCCCCAGCATTTT. Amino acid sequence: CATNTGSYRDNQPQHF.

This chain joins TRBV5-1 and TRBJ1-2, with 8 nucleotides matching TRBD1. The V gene end was trimmed by 4 bases and the J gene end by 8 bases; junction bases not matched to a gene: 13. There are 15 residues in the CDR3. Germline-derived CDR1 and CDR2 are SGHRS and YFSETQ. The CDR3 loop reads CASSPVSGGEEGYTF. The CDR3 DNA follows: TGCGCCAGCAGCCCCGTATCAGGGGGCGAGGAGGGCTACACCTTC.

V gene TRBV2 combines with J gene TRBJ2-3; TRBD2 matches at 15 bases. J gave up 4 bases and V 5 bases, and 4 bases lay outside the gene matches. This CDR3 has 16 amino acids. The germline V gene has CDR1 SNHLY and CDR2 FYNNEI. The DNA of the CDR3 is TGTGCCAGCAGTACACGGACTAGCGGGGGGGCAGATACGCAGTATTTT. Amino acids: CASSTRTSGGADTQYF.

The chain joins TRBV28 to TRBJ1-4, with a possible D match to TRBD1 (6 bases). The CDR3 consists of 13 residues. V lost 7 bases and J lost 4, with 10 bases in between. Per the germline V gene, CDR1 is MDHEN and CDR2 is SYDVKM. The CDR3: CASTRQVNEKLFF. The CDR3 DNA reads as TGTGCCAGCACCAGACAGGTTAATGAAAAACTGTTTTTT. Together with reference TRBV28 and TRBJ1-4, the CDR3 gives the full variable domain: DVKVTQSSRYLVKRTGEKVFLECVQDMDHENMFWYRQDPGLGLRLIYFSYDVKMKEKGDIPEGYSVSREKKERFSLILESASTNQTSMYLCASTRQVNEKLFFGSGTQLSVL.

The J gene is TRBJ2-5, the V gene TRBV15, with D uncertain. Trimming stripped 0 bases from V and 13 bases from J, with 15 bases between. This CDR3 comprises 13 residues. Germline V lookup: CDR1 LNHNV, CDR2 YYDKDF (reference sequence). This CDR3 reads CATSRDEAPYLYF. CDR3 DNA sequence: TGTGCCACCAGCAGAGATGAGGCTCCGTACCTGTACTTC.

The chain joins TRBV6-4 to TRBJ2-7; D gene unclear. CDR3 length equals 12 residues. Trimming cost V 6 bases and J 6 bases, with 12 bases left between them. Germline lookup yields CDR1 MRHNA and CDR2 SNTAGT. The CDR3 spells CASRRSGSEQYF. In nucleotides, the CDR3 is TGTGCCAGCAGACGTTCAGGATCCGAGCAGTACTTC.

This chain uses TRBV29-1 with TRBJ2-5, with D hard to call. CDR3 size: 11 residues. Germline CDR1 SQVTM, CDR2 ANQGSEA. V was cut by 7 bases and J by 0 bases, with 6 bases left in between. The CDR3 DNA follows: TGCAGCGGGCTGTACCAAGAGACCCAGTACTTC. Its translation: CSGLYQETQYF. Full variable domain (outside the CDR3, taken from reference TRBV29-1 and TRBJ2-5): SAVISQKPSRDICQRGTSLTIQCQVDSQVTMMFWYRQQPGQSLTLIATANQGSEATYESGFVIDKFPISRPNLTFSTLTVSNMSPEDSSIYLCSGLYQETQYFGPGTRLLVL.

The chain has TRBV4-2 and TRBJ2-2; D is undetermined. Trimming stripped 6 bases from V and 4 bases from J, with 9 bases between. From germline, CDR1 is LGHNA and CDR2 YNFKEQ. The CDR3 extends over 13 amino acids. The CDR3 protein is CASSQELTGELFF. The CDR3 DNA follows: TGTGCCAGCAGTCAGGAACTCACCGGGGAGCTGTTTTTT.

DNA of the CDR3: TGTGCCAGCAGCTTAATCACTAATGAGCAGTTCTTC. It specifies CASSLITNEQFF. This chain uses TRBV11-2 with TRBJ2-1; D is uncertain. Germline CDR1 reads SGHAT; CDR2 reads FQNNGV. This CDR3 comprises 12 residues. Trimming removed 2 bases at V and 7 bases at J, with 6 bases between.

This chain joins TRBV7-9 and TRBJ2-7, with a possible D match to TRBD2 (6 bases). Germline CDR1 reads SEHNR; CDR2 reads FQNEAQ (reference sequence). Deletions cut 4 bases from V and 0 bases from J, with 16 bases between. The CDR3 spans 16 residues. CDR3 coding DNA: TGTGCCAGCAGCTCCCGCGGGACCAGCCTCTCCTACGAGCAGTACTTC. This gives the protein CASSSRGTSLSYEQYF.

The chain couples TRBV5-8 to TRBJ1-6, with D uncertain. The CDR3 is made up of 14 amino acids. Germline V CDR1 and CDR2: SGHTS, YDEGEE. Trimming took 4 bases from V and 10 from J, leaving 15 bases between them. The CDR3 here is CASSTDLGISPLHF. Here the CDR3 DNA reads TGTGCCAGCAGCACGGACTTGGGGATCTCACCCCTCCACTTT.

This clone was seen just once. The chain recombines TRBV6-4 with TRBJ2-1; TRBD2 agrees at 11 bases. The germline gives CDR1 MRHNA, CDR2 SNTAGT. CDR3 size: 16 residues. The V segment lost 2 bases and the J segment 9 bases; nucleotides outside the gene matches: 9. The CDR3 DNA reads as TGTGCCAGCAGTGACGGTCTAGCGGGGGGCCTCGGTGAGCAGTTCTTC. Translation: CASSDGLAGGLGEQFF.

V usage is TRBV19 and J usage is TRBJ2-1, with D unresolved. The V end lost 8 bases, the J end lost 4 bases, and 12 bases lay between the germline ends. Germline V gives CDR1 LNHDA, CDR2 SQIVND (reference sequence). The CDR3 totals 13 residues. CDR3 DNA: TGTGCCAGTCAGCCTAGAGATTACAATGAGCAGTTCTTC. It specifies CASQPRDYNEQFF.

J is TRBJ1-2 and V is TRBV29-1; D gene ambiguous. CDR1 is SQVTM and CDR2 is ANQGSEA in the germline V gene. V lost 3 bases, J lost 0 bases, and 2 bases lay in between. The CDR3 runs to 11 residues. The CDR3 bases are TGCAGCGTTGACACTAACTATGGCTACACCTTC. Amino acids: CSVDTNYGYTF.

J is TRBJ2-1 and V is TRBV29-1, with 10 bases matching TRBD2. This CDR3 is 13 amino acids long. Germline CDR1 reads SQVTM; CDR2 reads ANQGSEA. The junction had 3 bases not matched to a gene; V was cut back by 5 bases and J by 5 bases. The CDR3 sequence is CSVRTSGNNEQFF. DNA for the CDR3: TGCAGCGTTCGGACTAGCGGAAACAATGAGCAGTTCTTC.